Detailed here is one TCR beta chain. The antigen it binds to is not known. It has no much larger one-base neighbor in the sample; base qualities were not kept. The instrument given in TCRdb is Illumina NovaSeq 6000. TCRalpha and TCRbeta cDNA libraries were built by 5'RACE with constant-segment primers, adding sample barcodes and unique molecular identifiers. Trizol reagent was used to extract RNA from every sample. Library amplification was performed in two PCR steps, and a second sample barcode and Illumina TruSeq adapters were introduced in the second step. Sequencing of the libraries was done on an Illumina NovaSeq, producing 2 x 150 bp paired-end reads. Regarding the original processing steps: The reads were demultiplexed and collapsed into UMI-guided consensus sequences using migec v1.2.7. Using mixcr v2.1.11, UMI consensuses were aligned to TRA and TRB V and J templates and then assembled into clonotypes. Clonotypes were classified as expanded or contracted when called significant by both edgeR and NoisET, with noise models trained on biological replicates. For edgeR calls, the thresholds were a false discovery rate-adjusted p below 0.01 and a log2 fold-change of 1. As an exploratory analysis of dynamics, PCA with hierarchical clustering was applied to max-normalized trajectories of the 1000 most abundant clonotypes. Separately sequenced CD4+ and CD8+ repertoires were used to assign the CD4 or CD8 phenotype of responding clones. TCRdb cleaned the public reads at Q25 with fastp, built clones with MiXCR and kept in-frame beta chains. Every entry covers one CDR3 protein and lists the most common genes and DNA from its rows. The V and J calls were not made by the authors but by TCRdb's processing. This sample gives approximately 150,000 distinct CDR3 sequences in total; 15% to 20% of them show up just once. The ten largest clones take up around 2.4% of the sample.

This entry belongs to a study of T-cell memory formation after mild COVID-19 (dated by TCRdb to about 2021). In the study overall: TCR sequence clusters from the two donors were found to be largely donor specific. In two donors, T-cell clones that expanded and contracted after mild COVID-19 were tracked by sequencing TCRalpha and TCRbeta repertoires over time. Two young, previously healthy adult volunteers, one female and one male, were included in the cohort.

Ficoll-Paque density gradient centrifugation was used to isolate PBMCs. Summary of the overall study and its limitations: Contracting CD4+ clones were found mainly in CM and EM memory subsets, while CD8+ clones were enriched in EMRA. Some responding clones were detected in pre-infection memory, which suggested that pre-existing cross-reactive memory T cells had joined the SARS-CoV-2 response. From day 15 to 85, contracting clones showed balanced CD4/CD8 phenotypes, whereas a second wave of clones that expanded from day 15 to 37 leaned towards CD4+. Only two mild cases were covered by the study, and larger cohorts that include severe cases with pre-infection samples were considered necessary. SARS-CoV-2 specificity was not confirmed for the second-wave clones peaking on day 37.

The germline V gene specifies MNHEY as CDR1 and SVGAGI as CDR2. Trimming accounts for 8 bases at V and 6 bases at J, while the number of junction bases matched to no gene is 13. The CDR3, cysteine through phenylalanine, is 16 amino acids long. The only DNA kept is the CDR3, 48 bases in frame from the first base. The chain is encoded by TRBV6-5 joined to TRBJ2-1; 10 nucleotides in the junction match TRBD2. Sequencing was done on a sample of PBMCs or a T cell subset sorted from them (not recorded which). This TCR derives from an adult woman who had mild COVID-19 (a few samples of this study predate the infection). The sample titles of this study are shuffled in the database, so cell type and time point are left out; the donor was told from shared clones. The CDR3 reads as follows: CASSPRLAGESNEQFF. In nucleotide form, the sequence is TGTGCCAGCTCCCCCCGGCTAGCGGGAGAGAGCAATGAGCAGTTCTTC.